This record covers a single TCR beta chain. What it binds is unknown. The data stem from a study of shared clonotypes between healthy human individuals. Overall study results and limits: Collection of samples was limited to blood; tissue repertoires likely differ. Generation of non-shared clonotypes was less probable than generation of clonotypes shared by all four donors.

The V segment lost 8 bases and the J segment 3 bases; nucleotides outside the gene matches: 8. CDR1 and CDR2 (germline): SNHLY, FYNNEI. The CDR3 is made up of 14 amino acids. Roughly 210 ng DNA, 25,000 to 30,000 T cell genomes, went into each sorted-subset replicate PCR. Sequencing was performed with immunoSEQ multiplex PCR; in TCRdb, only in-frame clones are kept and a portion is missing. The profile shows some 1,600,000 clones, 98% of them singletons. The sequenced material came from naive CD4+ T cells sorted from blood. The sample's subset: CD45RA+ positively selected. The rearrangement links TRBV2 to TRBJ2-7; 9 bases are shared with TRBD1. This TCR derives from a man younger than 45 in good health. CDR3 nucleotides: TGTGCCAGCTTCGTAGGGACAGGGTTCTACGAGCAGTACTTC. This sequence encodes CASFVGTGFYEQYF.